This T cell receptor (beta chain) came from a study of cytomegalovirus exposure and HLA in healthy donors. Regarding the study as a whole: The study labeled 150 to 200 TCR beta chains cytomegalovirus-associated. According to a later analysis, TCR clusters from the first cohort tended to co-occur in the approximately 120 validation repertoires.

The repertoire was sequenced with immunoSEQ multiplex PCR; TCRdb's copy has only in-frame clones and lacks some. The sample gives over 150,000 clones, about 86% of which show up once; approximately 20% is in the top ten. The germline CDR1 and CDR2 sequences are SEHNR and FQNEAQ (reference sequence). CDR3 length: 15 residues. Trimming pared 3 bases from V and 1 base from J, leaving 10 bases between. To note about this clone: What it recognizes is unknown.

The TCR originated in a man between 18 and 29 years old in good health and CMV-seropositive. The rearrangement joins TRBV7-9 to TRBJ1-3; possibly TRBD1 for D (6 bases). The sequencing sample was made of PBMCs. The CDR3 sequence is CASSLGDTSGNTIYF. CDR3 DNA sequence: TGTGCCAGCAGCTTGGGGGACACATCTGGAAACACCATATATTTT.